The 21 T cell receptor beta chains below were found in one sample sequenced in a study of T cells in Graves' hyperthyroidism and ophthalmopathy. Template material for amplifying TCR beta CDR3 regions consisted of RNA transcripts. HTBI primers were the set used in a first-round RT-PCR of the TCR CDR3. Via MiXCR, TCRdb re-called the multiplex PCR reads, giving one row per CDR3 protein. The data contain some 510,000 distinct CDR3 sequences, roughly 46% of them seen just once; the ten biggest clones take up nearly 8.5%. Specimen: peripheral blood or thyroid tissue (not recorded which). The receptors originated from a woman in her late teens or twenties with Graves' hyperthyroidism.

Worth noting for this clonotype: Germline is not matched at one junction end, which may reflect a read error. The genes are TRBV7-9 and TRBJ2-5; 8 bases match TRBD2. The germline V gene encodes CDR1 SEHNR and CDR2 FQNEAQ (reference sequence). The CDR3 contains 14 residues. CDR3: CASSRLALQETQYF. The CDR3, as DNA: TGCGCCAGCAGCCGACTAGCGCTCCAAGAGACCCAGTACTTC.

This clonotype was observed at least ten times. The chain carries TRBV29-1 and TRBJ1-1; unclear D gene. V lost 4 bases, J lost 1 base, and 13 bases lay in between. The CDR3 spans 14 residues. Germline V gene data show CDR1 as SQVTM and CDR2 as ANQGSEA. CDR3 sequence (DNA): TGCAGCGTTGGCTTTTGGGAAGAGAACACTGAAGCTTTCTTT. Translation: CSVGFWEENTEAFF.

This clonotype appeared once. This sequence joins TRBV29-1 and TRBJ1-2; 10 nucleotides match TRBD1. This CDR3 comprises 13 residues. Germline-derived CDR1 and CDR2 are SQVTM and ANQGSEA. J lost 3 bases, V lost 7 bases, and 5 bases had no gene match. In DNA, the CDR3 is TGCAGCGGACGGGGGACAGGGGACTATGGCTACACCTTC. The encoded protein is CSGRGTGDYGYTF.

This clonotype was observed at least ten times. The rearrangement joins TRBV15 to TRBJ1-5; TRBD1 agrees at 7 bases. Looked up from germline, CDR1 is LNHNV and CDR2 is YYDKDF (reference sequence). The CDR3 is 17 amino acids. The junction had 17 bases not matched to a gene; V was cut back by 3 bases and J by 9 bases. CDR3 bases: TGTGCCACCAGCAGTGAAAAAAGGAGGGGGCTGTATGCGCCCCAGCATTTT. Translated, it gives CATSSEKRRGLYAPQHF. Together with reference TRBV15 and TRBJ1-5, the CDR3 gives the full variable domain: DAMVIQNPRYQVTQFGKPVTLSCSQTLNHNVMYWYQQKSSQAPKLLFHYYDKDFNNEADTPDNFQSRRPNTSFCFLDIRSPGLGDTAMYLCATSSEKRRGLYAPQHFGDGTRLSIL.

The table lists this clonotype with a count of one. The chain combines TRBV25-1 with TRBJ1-1, with 8 bases identical to TRBD1. The CDR3 is 14 amino acids. Germline CDR1 MGHDK, CDR2 SYGVNS. The V segment lost 6 bases and the J segment 5 bases; nucleotides outside the gene matches: 8. CDR3 in DNA: TGTGCCAGCAGCCCCAGGGGGCTTAGAACTGAAGCTTTCTTT. Translating gives CASSPRGLRTEAFF.

V gene TRBV9 combines with J gene TRBJ2-5; 14 bases are a match to TRBD2. This CDR3 comprises 16 residues. The ends lost 4 bases at V and 1 base at J; junction bases unmatched: 3. Per the germline V gene, CDR1 is SGDLS and CDR2 is YYNGEE. Written as DNA, the CDR3 is TGTGCCAGCAGCCAAGGACTAGCGGGAGGCCAAGAGACCCAGTACTTC. Protein product: CASSQGLAGGQETQYF.

This clonotype was seen a few times. The V call is TRBV10-1, the J call TRBJ1-5; the D gene is possibly TRBD1 (6 bases). Germline V gene lookup returns CDR1 WNHNN and CDR2 SYGVQD (reference sequence). The V end lost 0 bases, the J end lost 1 base, and 13 bases lay between the germline ends. CDR3 length: 17 amino acids. In nucleotides, the CDR3 is TGCGCCAGCAGTGAGTCGGGGGGGCCAGCGAGCAATCAGCCCCAGCATTTT. It yields the protein CASSESGGPASNQPQHF.

This clonotype was found once. This is likely a read error, given that the CDR3 carries no conserved phenylalanine or tryptophan at its end. V gene TRBV29-1 combines with J gene TRBJ2-7; D is unresolved. Germline values: CDR1 SQVTM, CDR2 ANQGSEA. The CDR3 is 13 residues long. CDR3 protein: CASSTGTAYEQYL. The CDR3 DNA sequence: TGTGCCAGTAGCACCGGCACAGCCTACGAGCAGTACCTC.

This clonotype has a count of ten or more. This chain uses TRBV7-8 with TRBJ2-6, with D maybe TRBD1 (5 bases). V lost 6 bases to trimming and J lost 2 bases, with 11 bases between them. Per germline, CDR1 SGHVS and CDR2 FQNEAQ. The CDR3 loop spans 15 amino acids. As DNA, the CDR3 is TGTGCCAGCAGGCCAGCAGGGACTGGGGCCAACGTCCTGACTTTC. The encoded protein is CASRPAGTGANVLTF.

V and J are TRBV7-2 and TRBJ2-7; a possible D gene is TRBD2 (5 bases). Trimming stripped 2 bases from V and 0 bases from J, with 11 bases between. CDR3 length equals 15 residues. Germline V gene lookup returns CDR1 SGHTA and CDR2 FQGNSA. The chain's CDR3 is CASSLPGSTSYEQYF. The CDR3 DNA is TGTGCCAGCAGCTTACCGGGGAGTACCTCCTACGAGCAGTACTTC.

Many counts were recorded for this clonotype. The chain has TRBV2 and TRBJ1-1; D is unresolved. V was trimmed by 8 bases and J by 0 bases, leaving 10 bases between them. In germline, CDR1 is SNHLY, CDR2 FYNNEI. The CDR3 totals 13 residues. CDR3 protein: CASRTPMNTEAFF. CDR3 in DNA: TGTGCCAGCCGTACACCCATGAACACTGAAGCTTTCTTT.

This clonotype was picked up a small number of times. The chain combines TRBV5-1 with TRBJ1-1, with D unresolved. CDR1 is SGHRS, CDR2 YFSETQ, per germline. V gave up 0 bases and J gave up 5 bases, with 11 bases separating them. CDR3 length equals 14 residues. CDR3 region: CASSLARVGTEAFF. The CDR3 DNA reads TGCGCCAGCAGCTTGGCCCGGGTCGGGACTGAAGCTTTCTTT.

DNA for the CDR3: TGCAGTGCTAGGGTTTCTAGGGGGGCCTACGAGCAGTACTTC. Encoded protein: CSARVSRGAYEQYF. The chain carries TRBV20-1 and TRBJ2-7, with D perhaps being TRBD1 or TRBD2 (6 bases each). This CDR3 comprises 14 residues. Germline CDR1 is DFQATT and CDR2 is SNEGSKA (reference sequence). V lost 3 bases, J lost 2 bases, and 14 bases lay in between.

Ten or more counts support this clonotype. CDR3 protein: CASSLDTGLPQHF. CDR3 bases: TGTGCCAGCAGCTTAGACACAGGGCTCCCCCAGCATTTT. The chain links TRBV7-9 to TRBJ1-5; tentative D call: TRBD1 (6 bases). Trimming pared 1 base from V and 10 bases from J, leaving 11 bases between. The germline CDR1 and CDR2 sequences are SEHNR and FQNEAQ (reference sequence). This CDR3 spans 13 amino acids.

This clonotype has ten or more counts. The V gene is TRBV20-1, the J gene TRBJ2-7, with 9 bases that match TRBD2. J was trimmed by 1 base and V by 5 bases; bases with no gene match: 6. Germline assignment: CDR1 DFQATT and CDR2 SNEGSKA (reference sequence). The CDR3 length is 14 residues. CDR3 residues: CSAPLAGESYEQYF. DNA for the CDR3: TGCAGTGCTCCCTTAGCGGGAGAGTCCTACGAGCAGTACTTC.

V is TRBV7-9 and J is TRBJ1-5, with TRBD1 matching 9 bases. V shed 5 bases and J 7 bases; nucleotides not matched to a gene: 6. CDR1 and CDR2 (germline): SEHNR, FQNEAQ (reference sequence). The CDR3 covers 14 residues. The CDR3 protein is CASSTGTGSQPQHF. CDR3 DNA sequence: TGTGCCAGCAGCACCGGGACAGGGTCCCAGCCCCAGCATTTT.

Here the CDR3 reads CASSQDSRPNYGYTF. In nucleotides, the CDR3 is TGTGCCAGCAGCCAAGACAGTCGTCCTAACTATGGCTACACCTTC. J is TRBJ1-2 and V is TRBV6-1; weak D call: TRBD1 (5 bases). There are 15 residues in the CDR3. The germline V gene encodes CDR1 MNHNS and CDR2 SASEGT. V lost 6 bases to trimming and J lost 0 bases, with 14 bases between them.

This clonotype was seen a few times. The CDR3: CASSELGHEKPYGYTF. In DNA form, the CDR3 reads TGTGCCAGCAGTGAATTGGGACACGAGAAACCCTATGGCTACACCTTC. V usage is TRBV2 and J usage is TRBJ1-2, with D tentatively TRBD1 (6 bases). CDR1 is SNHLY, CDR2 FYNNEI, per germline. The V gene lost 2 bases and the J gene lost 4 bases, with 17 bases spanning the gap. The CDR3 extends over 16 amino acids.

The chain uses TRBV5-1 and TRBJ2-7; D remains ambiguous. V was trimmed by 3 bases and J by 5 bases, leaving 12 bases between them. The CDR3 runs to 13 residues. Germline V CDR1 and CDR2: SGHRS, YFSETQ. The CDR3 coding sequence is TGCGCCAGCAGCTCCAGACCCCGGGACGAGCAGTACTTC. Amino acid sequence: CASSSRPRDEQYF.

CDR3 amino acids: CSVEEQGNLGNTEAFF. The CDR3, as DNA: TGCAGCGTTGAGGAGCAGGGGAACCTTGGAAACACTGAAGCTTTCTTT. This chain joins TRBV29-1 and TRBJ1-1, with D possibly TRBD1 on 6 matching bases. With 3 bases removed from V and 2 bases from J, the gap between germline ends came to 19 bases. Germline CDR1 SQVTM, CDR2 ANQGSEA. The CDR3 consists of 16 residues. The full variable domain, completed using reference TRBV29-1 and TRBJ1-1, is SAVISQKPSRDICQRGTSLTIQCQVDSQVTMMFWYRQQPGQSLTLIATANQGSEATYESGFVIDKFPISRPNLTFSTLTVSNMSPEDSSIYLCSVEEQGNLGNTEAFFGQGTRLTVV.

Points on this clonotype: A much larger clone sits a single nucleotide away, making a read error possible. V gene TRBV7-3 combines with J gene TRBJ2-7; D perhaps matches TRBD1 (5 bases). The germline V gene encodes CDR1 SGHTA and CDR2 FQGTGA. The V end lost 5 bases, the J end lost 5 bases, and 16 bases lay between the germline ends. The CDR3 extends over 14 amino acids. The CDR3 spells CASSPASGSDEQYF. The CDR3 nucleotides read TGTGCCAGCAGCCCCGCTTCAGGGTCCGACGAGCAGTACTTC.